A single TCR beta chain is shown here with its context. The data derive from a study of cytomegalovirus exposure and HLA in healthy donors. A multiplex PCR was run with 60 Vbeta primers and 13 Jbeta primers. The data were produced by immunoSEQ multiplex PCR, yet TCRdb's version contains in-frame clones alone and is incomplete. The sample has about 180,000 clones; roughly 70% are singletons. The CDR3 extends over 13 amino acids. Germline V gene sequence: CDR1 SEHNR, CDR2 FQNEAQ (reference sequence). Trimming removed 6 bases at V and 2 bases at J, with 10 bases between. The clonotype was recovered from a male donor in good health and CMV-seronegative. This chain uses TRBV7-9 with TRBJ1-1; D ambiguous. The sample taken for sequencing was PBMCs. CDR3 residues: CASRESDNTEAFF. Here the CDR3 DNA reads TGTGCCAGCAGAGAGAGTGATAACACTGAAGCTTTCTTT. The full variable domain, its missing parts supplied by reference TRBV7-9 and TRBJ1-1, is DTGVSQNPRHKITKRGQNVTFRCDPISEHNRLYWYRQTLGQGPEFLTYFQNEAQLEKSRLLSDRFSAERPKGSFSTLEIQRTEQGDSAMYLCASRESDNTEAFFGQGTRLTVV.